This TCR beta chain was sequenced in a study of a mutant IDH1 vaccine in newly diagnosed glioma. Study-level background: Patients began vaccination 4-6 weeks after radiotherapy alone, or with temozolomide cycles. Standard pretreatment was either radiotherapy, temozolomide, or, for most, radiochemotherapy with temozolomide. A roughly 60% male, around 40% female split and a mean age of 40.4 years characterized treated patients.

CDR1 is SQVTM and CDR2 is ANQGSEA in the germline V gene. This CDR3 region has 14 residues. Trimming took off 0 bases at V and 2 bases at J, with 7 bases between the two ends. In this sample, this clone turned up a few times. Its matching antigen is unknown. Time point meaning: week 11, during vaccination. With topical imiquimod, each dose of the vaccine consisted of 300 ug of mutant IDH1 20-mer peptide. Tumors from donors were new WHO grade 3 or 4 IDH1-mutant astrocytomas with ATRX loss. Generated by immunoSEQ multiplex PCR, the TCRdb table keeps only in-frame clones and is missing some. This table has tens of thousands of clones, about 80% appearing once.

The source of this sequence is a woman between 18 and 29 years old with glioma. Sequencing was performed on PBMCs, taken from a glioma patient whose treatment included an IDH1 peptide vaccine. This chain connects TRBV29-1 to TRBJ2-2; D remains unclear. As DNA, the CDR3 is TGCAGCGTTGAAGAGGCCAGAAACACCGGGGAGCTGTTTTTT. As protein: CSVEEARNTGELFF.